This T cell receptor beta chain was found in a study of T-cell memory formation after mild COVID-19. Study background: TCR clusters showed largely donor specificity. General study results and limits: Pre-infection memory carried some responding clones, suggesting that cross-reactive memory joined.

The germline CDR1 and CDR2 sequences are SGHNT and YENEEA. V gave up 8 bases and J gave up 3 bases, with 10 bases separating them. CDR3 length equals 12 residues. About this clonotype: The target antigen is unknown.

Sample barcodes and UMIs were carried by the TCR alpha and TCR beta cDNA libraries that 5'RACE generated with constant-segment primers. TCRdb called the 5' RACE reads again in MiXCR, with one record for every CDR3 protein. The sample includes about 600,000 distinct CDR3 sequences, 20% to 25% seen only once; the top ten take around 9.2%. This clonotype was obtained from an adult woman who had mild COVID-19 (a few samples of this study predate the infection). Cell type and time point are not known. This chain uses TRBV11-3 with TRBJ1-1; possibly TRBD1 for D (5 bases). The specimen was PBMCs or a T cell subset sorted from them (not recorded which). The CDR3 spells CASLGADTEAFF. The CDR3 DNA reads TGTGCCAGCCTCGGGGCTGACACTGAAGCTTTCTTT.